This TCR beta chain was sequenced in a study of OX40 agonist ivuxolimab in advanced cancers. TCRdb's table, derived via immunoSEQ multiplex PCR, lists solely in-frame clones and lacks some. This sample has around 50,000 clones, with 80% to 90% found just once. Patients with autoimmune history or systemic immunosuppression were excluded. Trimming cost V 3 bases and J 2 bases; bases outside gene matches: 9. This CDR3 is 16 amino acids long. CDR1 and CDR2 from the germline V gene are SGHVS and FQNEAQ. This chain connects TRBV7-8 to TRBJ1-1, with 7 bases identical to TRBD1. The clonotype was recovered from an adult with an advanced solid tumor such as melanoma, head and neck, liver or kidney cancer. The source was CD4+ or CD8+ T cells sorted from blood, collected in a trial of the OX40 agonist ivuxolimab. CDR3 sequence reads: CASSFLGRGGNTEAFF. For the CDR3, the DNA is TGTGCCAGCAGCTTCCTAGGCAGGGGGGGAAACACTGAAGCTTTCTTT.